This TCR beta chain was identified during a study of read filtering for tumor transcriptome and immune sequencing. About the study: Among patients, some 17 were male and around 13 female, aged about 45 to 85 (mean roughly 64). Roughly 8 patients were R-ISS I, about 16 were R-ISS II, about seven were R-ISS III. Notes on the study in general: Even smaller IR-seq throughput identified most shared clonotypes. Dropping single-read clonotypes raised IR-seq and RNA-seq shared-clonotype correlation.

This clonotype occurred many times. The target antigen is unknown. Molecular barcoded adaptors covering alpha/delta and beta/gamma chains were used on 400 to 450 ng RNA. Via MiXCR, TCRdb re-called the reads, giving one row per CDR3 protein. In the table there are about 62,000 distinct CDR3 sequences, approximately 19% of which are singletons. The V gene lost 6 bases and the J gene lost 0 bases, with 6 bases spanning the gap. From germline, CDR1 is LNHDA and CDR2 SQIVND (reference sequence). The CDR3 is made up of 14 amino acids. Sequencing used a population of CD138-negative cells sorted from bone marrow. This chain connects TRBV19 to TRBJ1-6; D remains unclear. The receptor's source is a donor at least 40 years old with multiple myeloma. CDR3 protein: CASSRDSYNSPLHF. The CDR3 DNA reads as TGTGCCAGTAGCCGGGACTCCTATAATTCACCCCTCCACTTT.